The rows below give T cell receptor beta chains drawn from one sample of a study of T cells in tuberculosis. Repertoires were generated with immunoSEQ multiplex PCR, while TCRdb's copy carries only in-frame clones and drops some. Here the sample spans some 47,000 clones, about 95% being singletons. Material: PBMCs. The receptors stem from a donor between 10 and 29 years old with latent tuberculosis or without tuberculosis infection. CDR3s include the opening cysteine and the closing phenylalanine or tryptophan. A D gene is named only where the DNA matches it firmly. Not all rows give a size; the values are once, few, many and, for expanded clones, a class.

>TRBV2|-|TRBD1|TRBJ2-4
TGTGCCAGCAGTGAAGCGCTTACGGAACCGACAGGGGCCGGGGGCAAAAACATTCAGTACTTC
CASSEALTEPTGAGGKNIQYF
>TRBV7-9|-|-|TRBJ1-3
TGTGCCAGCAGCTTAGTGGGGACAGGAAACACCATATATTTT
CASSLVGTGNTIYF
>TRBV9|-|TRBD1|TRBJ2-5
TGTGCCAGCAGCGCCGACGTCGGTTGGGACAGCGAAGAGACCCAGTACTTC
CASSADVGWDSEETQYF
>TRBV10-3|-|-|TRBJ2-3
TGTGCCATCAGAACTAGAGGGTTGAGCACAGATACGCAGTATTTT
CAIRTRGLSTDTQYF
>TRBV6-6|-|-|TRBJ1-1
TGTGCCAGCAGCCCCGGAGGGAAGGGGAACACTGAAGCTTTCTTT
CASSPGGKGNTEAFF
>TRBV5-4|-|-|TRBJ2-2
TGTGCCAGCAGCTTTTTGACAGGACCACAGAACACCGGGGAGCTGTTTTTT
CASSFLTGPQNTGELFF
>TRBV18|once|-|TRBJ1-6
TGTGCCAGCTCAGCCGCGAGCGGGGAACCTAATTCACCCCTCCACTTT
CASSAASGEPNSPLHF
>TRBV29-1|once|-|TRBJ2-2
TGCAGCGTTGTCGGAGCGGACAGTCGCCCCGGGGAGCTGTTTTTT
CSVVGADSRPGELFF
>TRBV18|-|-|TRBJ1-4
TGTGCCAGCTCACCTCCCCCCGTTAATGAAAAACTGTTTTTT
CASSPPPVNEKLFF
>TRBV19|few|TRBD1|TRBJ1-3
TGTGCCAGTATCCCGACAGGGGGCATATTTGGAAACACCATATATTTT
CASIPTGGIFGNTIYF
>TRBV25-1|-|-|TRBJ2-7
TGTGCCAGCAGTGGGGGGAGGAACGAGCAGTACTTC
CASSGGRNEQYF
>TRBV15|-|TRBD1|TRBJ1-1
TGTGCCACCAGCAGGCCCACGGACAGGGAAGCTGAAGCTTTCTTT
CATSRPTDREAEAFF
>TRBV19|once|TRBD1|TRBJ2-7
TGTGCCAGTAGTATGGGACAGGGAGAGTACGAGCAGTACTTC
CASSMGQGEYEQYF
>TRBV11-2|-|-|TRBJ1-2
TGTGCCAGCAGCTTAGGCCTAGCGTCAATATATGGCTACACCTTC
CASSLGLASIYGYTF
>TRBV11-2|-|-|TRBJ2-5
TGTGCCAGCAGCCCCGACGCAGGCCAAGAGACCCAGTACTTC
CASSPDAGQETQYF
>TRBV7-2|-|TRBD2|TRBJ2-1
TGTGCCAGCAGCCATGCGACTAGCGGGGGGGCGGACAATGAGCAGTTCTTC
CASSHATSGGADNEQFF
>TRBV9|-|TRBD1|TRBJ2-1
TGTGCCAGCAGCGTAGGGACAGGGAGCTACAATGAGCAGTTCTTC
CASSVGTGSYNEQFF
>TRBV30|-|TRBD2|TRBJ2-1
TGTGCCTGGAGAGCGGGACGCCGATACAATGAGCAGTTCTTC
CAWRAGRRYNEQFF
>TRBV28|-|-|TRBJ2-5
TGTGCCAGCAGCCCGACGGGACTGGCCCAAGAGACCCAGTACTTC
CASSPTGLAQETQYF
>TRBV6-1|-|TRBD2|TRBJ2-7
TGTGCCAGCAGTATAGCGGGCCTCTCCTACGAGCAGTACTTC
CASSIAGLSYEQYF
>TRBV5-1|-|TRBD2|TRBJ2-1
TGCGCCAGCAGCTTGGCGGTCTTAGCGGGAGGTCCCCCTCCATTCAGCTCCTACAATGAGCAGTTCTTC
CASSLAVLAGGPPPFSSYNEQFF
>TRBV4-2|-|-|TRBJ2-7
TGTGCCAGCGGAGAAGGGAGTCTTCCCAACGTGTTCCACGAGCAGTACTTC
CASGEGSLPNVFHEQYF
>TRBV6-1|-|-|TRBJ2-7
TGTGCCAGCAGTGAATACTTTTCGACAGGCGGCTCCTACGAGCAGTACTTC
CASSEYFSTGGSYEQYF
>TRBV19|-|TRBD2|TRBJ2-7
TGTGCCAGTAGTATAGGTGAATTCCGGCGGGGGGGCCACTACGAGCAGTACTTC
CASSIGEFRRGGHYEQYF
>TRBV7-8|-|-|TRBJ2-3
TGTGCCAGCAGCGTACAGCGCACAGATACGCAGTATTTT
CASSVQRTDTQYF
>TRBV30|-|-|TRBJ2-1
TGTGCCTGGAGTGACACGGGATACAATGAGCAGTTCTTC
CAWSDTGYNEQFF
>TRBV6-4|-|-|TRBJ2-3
TGTGCCAGCAGCCCCATTCTGACAGGCACAGATACGCAGTATTTT
CASSPILTGTDTQYF
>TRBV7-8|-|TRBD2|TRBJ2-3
TGTGCCAGCAGCCCCGGGACTAGCGGCACAGATACGCAGTATTTT
CASSPGTSGTDTQYF
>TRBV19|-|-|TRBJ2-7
TGTGCCAGTAGACTCACAGGGTCCGGGGAGCAGTACTTC
CASRLTGSGEQYF
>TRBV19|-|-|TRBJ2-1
TGTGCCAGTAGTATGCGGGATGTGAGGAATGAGCAGTTCTTC
CASSMRDVRNEQFF
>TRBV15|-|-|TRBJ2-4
TGTGCCACCAGCAGAGATAGTGGGGGCGGAAACATTCAGTACTTC
CATSRDSGGGNIQYF
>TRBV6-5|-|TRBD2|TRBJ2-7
TGTGCCAGCAGTTACGGACTAGCGGGATCCTACGAGCAGTACTTC
CASSYGLAGSYEQYF
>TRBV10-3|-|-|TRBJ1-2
TGTGCCATCAGTGAGTCAACAGACCTTAACTATGGCTACACCTTC
CAISESTDLNYGYTF
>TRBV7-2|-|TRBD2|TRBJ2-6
TGTGCCAGCAGTTCCAGGTGGACTAGCGGCTACTCTGGGGCCAACGTCCTGACTTTC
CASSSRWTSGYSGANVLTF
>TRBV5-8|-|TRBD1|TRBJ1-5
TGTGCCAGCAGCTCTTACAGACAGGGACCGAATCAGCCCCAGCATTTT
CASSSYRQGPNQPQHF
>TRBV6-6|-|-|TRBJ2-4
TGTGCCAGCAGCTCTCCCCAGCGAAACATTCAGTACTTC
CASSSPQRNIQYF
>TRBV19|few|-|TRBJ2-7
TGTGCCAGTAGCGGAGGCGAGGGAAAGACTCTACCCTACGAGGAGCAGTACTTC
CASSGGEGKTLPYEEQYF
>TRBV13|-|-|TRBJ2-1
TGTGCCAGCTCCCCTGGCAGCTACAATGAGCAGTTCTTC
CASSPGSYNEQFF
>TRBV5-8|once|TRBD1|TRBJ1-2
TGTGCCAGCAGCTGGTCGACAGGGGGAGACTATGGCTACACCTTC
CASSWSTGGDYGYTF
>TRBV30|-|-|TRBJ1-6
TGTGCCTGGAGTTCCGAGAATTCACCCCTCCACTTT
CAWSSENSPLHF
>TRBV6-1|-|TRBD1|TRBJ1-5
TGTGCCAGCACTCCCGGGACAGGAACACAGCCCCAGCATTTT
CASTPGTGTQPQHF
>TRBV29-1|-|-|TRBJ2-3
TGCAGCGTGCACAGGGAGTTTGATACGCAGTATTTT
CSVHREFDTQYF
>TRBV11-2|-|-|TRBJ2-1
TGTGCCAGCAGCTTGGCCCCCCTGGGGCAGTACAATGAGCAGTTCTTC
CASSLAPLGQYNEQFF
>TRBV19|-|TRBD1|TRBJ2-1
TGTGCCAGTAGTACGGCAGGGGGTTCGAATGAGCAGTTCTTC
CASSTAGGSNEQFF
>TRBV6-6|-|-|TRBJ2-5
TGTGCCAGCAGTTACCGGCCCCCAGGGGAGACCCAGTACTTC
CASSYRPPGETQYF
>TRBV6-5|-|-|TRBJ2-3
TGTGCCAGCAGTTACTCGAGAGGGTCCCCAGATACGCAGTATTTT
CASSYSRGSPDTQYF
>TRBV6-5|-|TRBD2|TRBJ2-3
TGTGCCAGCAGGACTAGCGGCGGAGATACGCAGTATTTT
CASRTSGGDTQYF
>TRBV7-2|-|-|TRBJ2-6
TGTGCCAGCACCTCGGGGGGCAGGGGGCTTGCTGGGGCCAACGTCCTGACTTTC
CASTSGGRGLAGANVLTF
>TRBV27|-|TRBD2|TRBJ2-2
TGTGCCAGCAGTTCGCCCAGCGGGAGACCCGGGGAGCTGTTTTTT
CASSSPSGRPGELFF
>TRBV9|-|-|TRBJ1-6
TGTGCCAGCAGCACAACAGGTGACGCAAATTCACCCCTCCACTTT
CASSTTGDANSPLHF
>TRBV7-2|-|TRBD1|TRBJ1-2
TGTGCCAGCAGCTACGGACAGGGGAAGGAGGGCTACACCTTC
CASSYGQGKEGYTF
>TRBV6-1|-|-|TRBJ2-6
TGTGCCAGCAGTGAGTTGTATACTGGGGCCAACGTCCTGACTTTC
CASSELYTGANVLTF
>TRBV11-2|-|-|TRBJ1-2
TGTGCCAGCAGCTTAGAGCCAATCGCGGGCCTCTCCTATGGCTACACCTTC
CASSLEPIAGLSYGYTF
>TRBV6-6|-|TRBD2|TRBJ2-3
TGTGCCAGCAGTCGACTAGCGGGAGGGCCGACAGATACGCAGTATTTT
CASSRLAGGPTDTQYF